The next 29 T cell receptor beta chains were all read from a single sample in a study of metastatic and nonmetastatic thyroid tumors. Thyroid surgery had not been preceded by any treatment in any patient. MiXCR was used by TCRdb to re-call the PCR reads. This table has several thousand clones, around 28% appearing once. Source material: adjacent normal tissue. All receptors derive from a female donor with papillary thyroid cancer or a benign thyroid nodule (not recorded which). Some clones in this sample may be carry-over from other donors' samples.

This clone showed up just a few times. The gene calls are TRBV6-2 or TRBV6-3 and TRBJ2-1; 12 nucleotides line up with TRBD2. Germline V lookup: CDR1 MNHEY, CDR2 SVGEGT. V dropped 5 bases and J dropped 10; count of bases not matched to a gene: 6. CDR3 size: 14 residues. DNA of the CDR3: TGTGCCAGCAGTCTAGCGGGAGGGCCTCGGGAGCAGTTCTTC. It codes for CASSLAGGPREQFF.

This chain uses TRBV6-1 with TRBJ2-1; unclear D gene. CDR3 length: 16 residues. V dropped 6 bases and J dropped 5 bases, with 20 bases sitting between them. The germline CDR1 and CDR2 sequences are MNHNS and SASEGT. The DNA for the CDR3 is TGTGCCAGCAGCGAAAGAAGGGTTGTAAGGGACAATGAGCAGTTCTTC. It is translated as CASSERRVVRDNEQFF.

This clone has a count of ten or more. Other DNA variants within this sample encode the same CDR3. The V gene is TRBV5-4, the J gene TRBJ2-1; 10 positions match TRBD2. After removal of 4 bases from V and 7 bases from J, the junction contained 11 bases not matched to a gene. The germline V gene has CDR1 SGHNT and CDR2 YYREEE (reference sequence). This CDR3 region has 16 residues. The CDR3 protein is CASSPGSGGVPNEQFF. CDR3 bases: TGTGCCAGCAGCCCGGGGAGCGGGGGGGTTCCTAATGAGCAGTTCTTC.

The CDR3 sequence is CASSQGTGNTDTQYF. The CDR3 nucleotides are TGTGCCAGCAGCCAAGGGACAGGAAACACAGATACGCAGTATTTT. The genes are TRBV4-2 and TRBJ2-3; 7 bases align to TRBD1. CDR3 length: 15 residues. V shed 1 base and J 2 bases; nucleotides not matched to a gene: 3. Germline assignment: CDR1 LGHNA and CDR2 YNFKEQ.

This chain joins TRBV6-1 and TRBJ2-1, with D maybe TRBD1 (6 bases). CDR3 length equals 15 residues. The germline V gene has CDR1 MNHNS and CDR2 SASEGT. Trimming cost V 6 bases and J 2 bases, with 14 bases left between them. CDR3 loop: CASRPPTGTYNEQFF. CDR3 nucleotides: TGTGCCAGCAGGCCTCCGACAGGTACCTACAATGAGCAGTTCTTC.

The CDR3: CASSRDLASYGYTF. In DNA, the CDR3 is TGTGCCAGCAGTCGGGACTTGGCCAGCTATGGCTACACCTTC. The chain has TRBV2 and TRBJ1-2; a possible D gene is TRBD1 (5 bases). The CDR3 spans 14 residues. Trimming pared 5 bases from V and 4 bases from J, leaving 14 bases between. Germline CDR1 SNHLY, CDR2 FYNNEI.

The V gene is TRBV19, the J gene TRBJ2-7; TRBD1 matches 8 bases. Per the germline V gene, CDR1 is LNHDA and CDR2 is SQIVND (reference sequence). The CDR3 covers 13 residues. V was pared by 6 bases and J by 7 bases, with 8 bases of the junction left unmatched. CDR3 coding DNA: TGTGCCAGTAGCCGACAGGGGACGGGAGAGCAGTACTTC. Translation: CASSRQGTGEQYF.

This chain uses TRBV11-2 with TRBJ1-2; D unclear. The CDR3 runs 13 residues. CDR1 and CDR2 from the germline V gene are SGHAT and FQNNGV. V lost 5 bases and J 5 bases, leaving 12 bases between the germline ends. The CDR3, as DNA: TGTGCCAGCAGCCCCGACGACCCTTATGGCTACACCTTC. Protein: CASSPDDPYGYTF. The variable domain in full, with the rest retrieved from reference TRBV11-2 and TRBJ1-2, is EAGVAQSPRYKIIEKRQSVAFWCNPISGHATLYWYQQILGQGPKLLIQFQNNGVVDDSQLPKDRFSAERLKGVDSTLKIQPAKLEDSAVYLCASSPDDPYGYTFGSGTRLTVV.

This clone showed up just a few times. This chain links TRBV6-2 or TRBV6-3 with TRBJ1-3; D gene uncertain. V gave up 0 bases and J gave up 4 bases, with 7 bases separating them. Germline-derived CDR1 and CDR2 are MNHEY and SVGEGT. The CDR3 is made up of 14 amino acids. Here the CDR3 DNA reads TGTGCCAGCAGTTACTCCGTGGGAGGAAACACCATATATTTT. Translated: CASSYSVGGNTIYF.

CDR3 bases: TGTGCCAGCAGCTTAGGGGGCACGGGCTACGAGCAGTACTTC. This encodes CASSLGGTGYEQYF. The chain links TRBV7-6 to TRBJ2-7, with a weak D call TRBD1 (5 bases). Germline CDR1 is SGHVS and CDR2 is FNYEAQ. V was shortened by 1 base and J by 3 bases, with 10 bases between the two germline ends. CDR3 length equals 14 residues.

V usage is TRBV11-2 and J usage is TRBJ2-7; 7 bases align to TRBD1. Unmatched junction bases numbered 5, after V lost 3 bases and J lost 6 bases. The V gene's germline CDR1 is SGHAT and CDR2 FQNNGV. The length of the CDR3 is 13 residues. CDR3 sequence: CASSFSTGLEQYF. The CDR3 DNA follows: TGTGCCAGCAGCTTTTCGACAGGGCTCGAGCAGTACTTC.

The CDR3 DNA reads TGTGCCAGCAGTTTAGTAGTTCGGGAGACCCAGTACTTC. Amino acids: CASSLVVRETQYF. The chain combines TRBV12-3 or TRBV12-4 with TRBJ2-5; D is unclear. This CDR3 comprises 13 residues. Trimming removed 1 base at V and 5 bases at J, with 8 bases between.

This clone occurred a few times. The chain links TRBV28 to TRBJ1-2, with D possibly being TRBD1 (6 bases). This CDR3 has 13 amino acids. Germline V gene lookup returns CDR1 MDHEN and CDR2 SYDVKM. V was clipped by 6 bases and J by 5 bases, with 13 bases between them. The CDR3 nucleotides are TGTGCCAGCAGCTCCGGACAGCTGTATGGCTACACCTTC. This codes for CASSSGQLYGYTF.

This clone was seen a handful of times. The gene calls are TRBV11-2 and TRBJ2-3; 14 bases align to TRBD2. Germline values: CDR1 SGHAT, CDR2 FQNNGV. The CDR3 has 18 amino acids. After removal of 5 bases from V and 6 bases from J, the junction contained 13 bases not matched to a gene. CDR3 bases: TGTGCCAGCAGCCGAAGTACGGGACTAGCGGGAGTATCGGATACGCAGTATTTT. Protein product: CASSRSTGLAGVSDTQYF.

V is TRBV20-1 and J is TRBJ1-1, with 7 nucleotides matching TRBD1. CDR3 size: 15 residues. Trimming at V came to 1 base and at J to 4 bases, leaving 9 bases not matched to a gene. CDR1 and CDR2 from the germline V gene are DFQATT and SNEGSKA (reference sequence). CDR3 in DNA: TGCAGTGCTAGAGGTCCGGACAGGAGGAGCACTGAAGCTTTCTTT. It translates to CSARGPDRRSTEAFF.

V is TRBV11-2 and J is TRBJ2-1, with 7 bases aligning to TRBD1. After removal of 5 bases from V and 6 bases from J, the junction contained 4 bases not matched to a gene. Germline CDR1 is SGHAT and CDR2 is FQNNGV. This CDR3 is 13 amino acids long. The CDR3 nucleotides are TGTGCCAGCAGCCCGGGACAGCTCAATGAGCAGTTCTTC. Translated, it gives CASSPGQLNEQFF.

J is TRBJ2-2 and V is TRBV7-3; 7 nucleotides match TRBD2. The J segment lost 6 bases and the V segment lost 4 bases, leaving 11 bases of the junction unmatched. The CDR3 is made up of 16 amino acids. CDR1 is SGHTA, CDR2 FQGTGA, per germline. The DNA for the CDR3 is TGTGCCAGCAGCTCAGAACCGGGGAGCGGGGCCGGGGAGCTGTTTTTT. Residues: CASSSEPGSGAGELFF.

For this clone: One junction end does not reproduce the germline sequence, and a read error may be involved. The chain has TRBV5-1 and TRBJ1-1; TRBD1 is a possible D gene (6 bases). The CDR3 runs 18 residues. The germline V gene encodes CDR1 SGHRS and CDR2 YFSETQ. CDR3 residues: CASSLIPSGEGMNAEAFF. CDR3 DNA sequence: TGCGCCAGCAGCCTAATTCCATCAGGGGAAGGGATGAACGCTGAAGCTTTCTTT.

On this clone itself: At one boundary the junction diverges from the germline segment, which might be a read error. This chain joins TRBV7-3 and TRBJ2-1; 8 nucleotides line up with TRBD1. The germline CDR1 and CDR2 sequences are SGHTA and FQGTGA. The CDR3 loop spans 13 amino acids. The CDR3 nucleotides are TGTCCCAGCTGCTGCACAGGGGGCAATGAGCAGTTCTTC. Translated, it gives CPSCCTGGNEQFF.

This sequence joins TRBV20-1 and TRBJ2-7, with 7 bases fitting TRBD1. Germline assignment: CDR1 DFQATT and CDR2 SNEGSKA (reference sequence). The CDR3 runs to 15 residues. V lost 0 bases to trimming and J lost 0 bases; unmatched junction nucleotides: 5. CDR3 in DNA: TGCAGTGCTAGAGAAACAGGGGCCAGCTCCTACGAGCAGTACTTC. Amino acids: CSARETGASSYEQYF.

V gene TRBV5-1 combines with J gene TRBJ1-3; D remains unclear. CDR1 is SGHRS, CDR2 YFSETQ, per germline. Trimming left V 1 base short and J 2 bases short, with 7 bases between. The CDR3 contains 14 residues. In DNA form, the CDR3 reads TGCGCCAGCAGCTTGCCCGGGGCTGGAAACACCATATATTTT. Translating gives CASSLPGAGNTIYF.

The chain is built from TRBV5-1 and TRBJ1-2; D may be TRBD1 (5 bases). Germline CDR1 SGHRS, CDR2 YFSETQ. Trimming stripped 2 bases from V and 4 bases from J, with 12 bases between. This CDR3 spans 14 amino acids. The CDR3 protein is CASSFGRGSYGYTF. CDR3 DNA sequence: TGCGCCAGCAGCTTCGGACGGGGGAGCTATGGCTACACCTTC.

This clone came up a few times. The same CDR3 is also encoded by other DNA sequences in this sample. The rearrangement joins TRBV12-5 to TRBJ2-5, with D perhaps being TRBD1 or TRBD2 (6 bases each). Germline V gene sequence: CDR1 LGHNT, CDR2 FRNRAP. CDR3 length: 14 amino acids. The CDR3 nucleotides read TGTGCGGGGCTCGGGGGCCGTGACCAAGAGACCCAGTACTTC. Translated, it gives CAGLGGRDQETQYF. Together with reference TRBV12-5 and TRBJ2-5, the CDR3 gives the full variable domain: DARVTQTPRHKVTEMGQEVTMRCQPILGHNTVFWYRQTMMQGLELLAYFRNRAPLDDSGMPKDRFSAEMPDATLATLKIQPSEPRDSAVYFCAGLGGRDQETQYFGPGTRLLVL.

The chain couples TRBV6-2 or TRBV6-3 to TRBJ1-5; 8 bases are a match to TRBD1. V gave up 3 bases and J gave up 7 bases; unmatched junction bases: 20. Germline values: CDR1 MNHEY, CDR2 SVGEGT. The CDR3 has 19 residues. CDR3 DNA sequence: TGTGCCAGCAGTTATCGAGGCAGGGGGCTGAAAGGCCTCAGGCAGCCCCAGCATTTT. It specifies CASSYRGRGLKGLRQPQHF.

This clone turned up a few times. The genes are TRBV24-1 and TRBJ2-6, with D possibly called TRBD1 or TRBD2 (5 bases each). The CDR3 runs 14 residues. Germline V lookup: CDR1 KGHDR, CDR2 SFDVKD. Deletions cut 9 bases from V and 4 bases from J, with 12 bases between. This CDR3 reads CATGTDVGANVLTF. In nucleotides, the CDR3 is TGTGCCACCGGGACGGACGTAGGGGCCAACGTCCTGACTTTC.

CDR3 in amino acids: CASVSGGSYNEQFF. The CDR3 DNA follows: TGTGCCAGTGTGAGCGGGGGCTCCTACAATGAGCAGTTCTTC. This chain joins TRBV19 and TRBJ2-1; TRBD2 matches at 8 bases. V shed 8 bases, J shed 0 bases, and the junction held 3 bases outside the gene matches. Germline lookup yields CDR1 LNHDA and CDR2 SQIVND (reference sequence). The CDR3 sequence is 14 residues long.

Within the sample, this clone is medium-sized. This chain connects TRBV7-3 to TRBJ2-3; no reliable D call. Trimming shortened V by 2 bases and J by 2 bases, and 11 bases separated the two germline ends. Germline V lookup: CDR1 SGHTA, CDR2 FQGTGA. The CDR3 is 15 residues long. This CDR3 reads CASSLLAVATDTQYF. The CDR3 DNA follows: TGTGCCAGCAGCTTATTGGCGGTAGCCACAGATACGCAGTATTTT.

In this sample, this clone turned up a few times. The rearrangement uses TRBV10-3 and TRBJ1-6, with D maybe TRBD1 (5 bases). The CDR3 loop spans 13 amino acids. From germline, CDR1 is ENHRY and CDR2 SYGVKD. Trimming cost V 6 bases and J 6 bases, with 9 bases left between them. The CDR3 loop reads CAIRGEGNSPLHF. CDR3 DNA sequence: TGTGCCATCAGGGGGGAGGGTAATTCACCCCTCCACTTT.

This clone was observed a handful of times. The rearrangement links TRBV24-1 to TRBJ2-7; 11 bases align to TRBD1. The CDR3 totals 16 residues. The junction had 9 bases not matched to a gene; V was cut back by 2 bases and J by 7 bases. Per germline, CDR1 KGHDR and CDR2 SFDVKD. CDR3 coding DNA: TGTGCCACCAGTGATTCCGGGACAGGGGGTGTTCGAGAGCAGTACTTC. Encoded protein: CATSDSGTGGVREQYF.